Each of the 21 T cell receptor beta chains below was sequenced from the same sample in a study of blood T cells in healthy people across ages. The second PCR ran about 7 to 12 cycles with a sample-barcoded 5' primer and J-beta primers. A single record per CDR3 protein comes from TCRdb applying MiXCR to the 5' RACE reads. The table includes 1,500,000 or so distinct CDR3 sequences, less than 45% detected once. The material sequenced was blood. These receptors originate from a woman in her late teens or twenties in good health.

This clonotype was observed at least ten times. The genes are TRBV29-1 and TRBJ2-3; possibly TRBD2 for D (6 bases). Germline assignment: CDR1 SQVTM and CDR2 ANQGSEA. The CDR3 covers 13 residues. V lost 7 bases, J lost 3 bases, and 14 bases lay in between. CDR3 sequence reads: CSAVGGRTDTQYF. The CDR3 DNA is TGCAGCGCTGTGGGGGGACGGACAGATACGCAGTATTTT.

This clonotype was seen only a few times. V gene TRBV7-2 combines with J gene TRBJ2-1; D possibly corresponds to TRBD1 (6 bases). The germline V gene has CDR1 SGHTA and CDR2 FQGNSA. The CDR3 loop spans 13 amino acids. V was pared by 9 bases and J by 5 bases, with 14 bases between. The DNA for the CDR3 is TGTGCCAGAAGCCATGGACAGAACAATGAGCAGTTCTTC. It codes for CARSHGQNNEQFF.

This clonotype was seen only a few times. The germline gene is not matched at one end of the junction; a read error may be the cause. This chain connects TRBV4-3 to TRBJ2-3, with D uncertain. Germline lookup yields CDR1 LGHNA and CDR2 YSLEER. CDR3 length: 14 amino acids. In DNA, the CDR3 is TGCGCCAGCAGCCAACCGGGCGTCACAGATACTCAGTATTTT. This translates into CASSQPGVTDTQYF.

The genes are TRBV28 and TRBJ2-7; no firm D call. V lost 8 bases to trimming and J lost 1 base, with 18 bases between them. CDR3 length: 15 amino acids. Germline V gene lookup returns CDR1 MDHEN and CDR2 SYDVKM. The DNA of the CDR3 is TGTGCCAGCGGCCCCAGGTGTTCTTCATCCTACGAGCAGTACTTC. Residues: CASGPRCSSSYEQYF.

J is TRBJ2-3 and V is TRBV4-1; no clear D. The CDR3 consists of 13 residues. Germline V gene data show CDR1 as MGHRA and CDR2 as YSYEKL. Trimming removed 5 bases at V and 2 bases at J, with 8 bases between. CDR3 bases: TGCGCCAGCAGCTTACAGACCACAGATACGCAGTATTTT. Protein product: CASSLQTTDTQYF.

V usage is TRBV7-9 and J usage is TRBJ1-1; no reliable D call. The CDR3 loop spans 14 amino acids. CDR1 SEHNR and CDR2 FQNEAQ come from the germline V gene (reference sequence). Deletions cut 0 bases from V and 2 bases from J, with 7 bases between. The CDR3 here is CASSLAWGNTEAFF. The CDR3 region has the DNA TGTGCCAGCAGCTTAGCGTGGGGTAACACTGAAGCTTTCTTT.

This clonotype has only a few counts. The chain uses TRBV25-1 and TRBJ2-4; D uncertain. The J call is uncertain, as TRBJ2-7 better fits the DNA end. The length of the CDR3 is 13 residues. The germline gives CDR1 MGHDK, CDR2 SYGVNS. CDR3 residues: CASSDHGWDEQYF. CDR3 DNA sequence: TGTGCCAGCAGTGACCACGGATGGGACGAGCAGTACTTC.

Only a few counts were recorded for this clonotype. V gene TRBV5-1 combines with J gene TRBJ1-2; D unclear. The germline CDR1 and CDR2 sequences are SGHRS and YFSETQ. Trimming took 4 bases from V and 5 from J, leaving 18 bases between them. There are 15 residues in the CDR3. The CDR3 spells CASSLGQAAIYGYTF. In DNA, the CDR3 is TGCGCCAGCAGCCTCGGTCAGGCGGCTATTTATGGCTACACCTTC. Based on the CDR3 plus reference TRBV5-1 and TRBJ1-2, the full variable domain is KAGVTQTPRYLIKTRGQQVTLSCSPISGHRSVSWYQQTPGQGLQFLFEYFSETQRNKGNFPGRFSGRQFSNSRSEMNVSTLELGDSALYLCASSLGQAAIYGYTFGSGTRLTVV.

V gene TRBV6-5 combines with J gene TRBJ2-1, with D unclear. This CDR3 comprises 16 residues. Deletions cut 4 bases from V and 4 bases from J, with 17 bases between. The germline V gene has CDR1 MNHEY and CDR2 SVGAGI. CDR3 DNA: TGTGCCAGCAGTTCCCCAGACGCAAAATTGTACAATGAGCAGTTCTTC. Translating it yields CASSSPDAKLYNEQFF.

The chain couples TRBV12-3 or TRBV12-4 to TRBJ2-1, with 8 bases that match TRBD2. J was trimmed by 3 bases and V by 6 bases; bases with no gene match: 4. This CDR3 is 14 amino acids long. Here the CDR3 DNA reads TGTGCCAGCAGGGCCGGGACTAGCTACAATGAGCAGTTCTTC. Amino acid sequence: CASRAGTSYNEQFF.

Many counts were recorded for this clonotype. The chain links TRBV10-3 to TRBJ2-7; 10 positions match TRBD2. With V trimmed by 5 bases and J by 5 bases, 9 bases remained unmatched. CDR1 and CDR2 from the germline V gene are ENHRY and SYGVKD. The CDR3 covers 15 residues. CDR3 amino acids: CAISTAGGPEDEQYF. Here the CDR3 DNA reads TGTGCCATCAGTACAGCGGGGGGGCCGGAAGACGAGCAGTACTTC.

This clonotype appeared a few times. The chain recombines TRBV6-2 or TRBV6-3 with TRBJ2-1; TRBD2 matches 7 bases. Germline CDR1 and CDR2: MNHEY and SVGEGT. V was pared by 5 bases and J by 2 bases, with 9 bases of the junction left unmatched. The CDR3 has 16 residues. The CDR3 sequence is CASSPSGNVAYNEQFF. CDR3 sequence (DNA): TGTGCCAGCAGTCCCAGCGGGAATGTCGCCTACAATGAGCAGTTCTTC.

The gene calls are TRBV29-1 and TRBJ2-7, with TRBD1 matching 10 bases. The CDR3 sequence is 13 residues long. Germline values: CDR1 SQVTM, CDR2 ANQGSEA. Trimming took 6 bases from V and 4 from J; bases not matched to a gene: 6. The CDR3 bases are TGCAGCGTGGGGGGACAGGGGACATACGAGCAGTACTTC. Amino acids: CSVGGQGTYEQYF.

This clonotype was found many times. J is TRBJ2-1 and V is TRBV10-3; D might be TRBD2 (6 bases). Trimming pared 0 bases from V and 3 bases from J, leaving 12 bases between. The germline CDR1 and CDR2 sequences are ENHRY and SYGVKD. The CDR3 has 16 amino acids. The CDR3, as DNA: TGTGCCATCAGTGAGTCGGGGCGGGGAGTCTACAATGAGCAGTTCTTC. Translation gives CAISESGRGVYNEQFF.

This clonotype has just a few counts. The chain employs TRBV4-3 and TRBJ2-1, with 9 bases aligning to TRBD2. CDR3 size: 16 residues. CDR1 LGHNA and CDR2 YSLEER come from the germline V gene. The V gene end was trimmed by 0 bases and the J gene end by 10 bases; junction bases not matched to a gene: 10. This CDR3 reads CASSQDLVAGAGEQFF. The CDR3 nucleotides read TGCGCCAGCAGCCAAGATCTGGTAGCGGGAGCAGGCGAGCAGTTCTTC.

About this clonotype itself: Its ends do not fully match the called genes, so a read error is possible. V and J are TRBV16 and TRBJ2-5; no clear D gene. This CDR3 spans 11 amino acids. Germline CDR1 reads KGHSY; CDR2 reads FQNENV. The DNA of the CDR3 is TGTGCCAGCGGCCAATATCCTGAGCAGTACTTC. Translating gives CASGQYPEQYF.

The chain uses TRBV20-1 and TRBJ2-3; D remains unclear. The CDR3 length is 12 residues. V dropped 3 bases and J dropped 4 bases, with 8 bases sitting between them. Germline CDR1 is DFQATT and CDR2 is SNEGSKA (reference sequence). The CDR3 spells CSASNPSDTQYF. CDR3 bases: TGCAGTGCTAGTAATCCTTCAGATACGCAGTATTTT.

V gene TRBV20-1 combines with J gene TRBJ2-7; 10 bases match TRBD2. The CDR3 is made up of 14 amino acids. Per germline, CDR1 DFQATT and CDR2 SNEGSKA (reference sequence). The trim removed 6 bases at V and 3 bases at J, leaving 8 bases unmatched. The CDR3 sequence is CSASPGTSDYEQYF. The CDR3 bases are TGCAGTGCGTCCCCCGGGACTAGCGACTACGAGCAGTACTTC.

This chain links TRBV20-1 with TRBJ1-5, with a tentative D call TRBD1 (5 bases). Germline CDR1 and CDR2: DFQATT and SNEGSKA (reference sequence). The CDR3 spans 14 residues. V dropped 4 bases and J dropped 5 bases, with 15 bases sitting between them. CDR3 bases: TGCAGTGCTATAACAGGTTACCTTTATCAGCCCCAGCATTTT. As protein: CSAITGYLYQPQHF.

The rearrangement links TRBV28 to TRBJ1-2, with D possibly being TRBD1 (6 bases). V shed 6 bases and J shed 4 bases, with 9 bases lying between them. The CDR3 sequence is 12 residues long. Germline V gene data show CDR1 as MDHEN and CDR2 as SYDVKM. CDR3 in DNA: TGTGCCAGCAGGGCAGGGGTCTATGGCTACACCTTC. Translation gives CASRAGVYGYTF.

The DNA of the CDR3 is TGTGCCAGCAGCGTAGGGGACAGGGATGCCTACGAGCAGTACTTC. This encodes CASSVGDRDAYEQYF. This sequence joins TRBV9 and TRBJ2-4; 9 bases agree with TRBD1. The J call is doubtful: the DNA matches TRBJ2-7 better. The CDR3 is made up of 15 amino acids. Looked up from germline, CDR1 is SGDLS and CDR2 is YYNGEE.